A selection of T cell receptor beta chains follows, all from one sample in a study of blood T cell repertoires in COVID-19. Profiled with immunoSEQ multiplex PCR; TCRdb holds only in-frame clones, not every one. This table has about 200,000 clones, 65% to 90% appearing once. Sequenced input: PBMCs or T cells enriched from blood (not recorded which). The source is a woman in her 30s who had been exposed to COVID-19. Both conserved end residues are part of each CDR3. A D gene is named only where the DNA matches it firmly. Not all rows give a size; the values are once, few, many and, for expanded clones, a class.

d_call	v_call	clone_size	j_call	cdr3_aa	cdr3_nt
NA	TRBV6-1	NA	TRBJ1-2	CASSDDTGFFYTF	TGTGCCAGCAGTGACGACACAGGGTTTTTCTACACCTTC
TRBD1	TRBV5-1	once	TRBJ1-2	CASSWGQGAGGYTF	TGCGCCAGCAGCTGGGGACAGGGGGCGGGAGGCTACACCTTC
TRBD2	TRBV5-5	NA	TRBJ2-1	CASTISGGDNEQFF	TGTGCCAGCACAATTAGCGGGGGGGACAATGAGCAGTTCTTC
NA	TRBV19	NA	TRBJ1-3	CASSIGGPSGNTIYF	TGTGCCAGTAGTATCGGGGGACCCTCTGGAAACACCATATATTTT
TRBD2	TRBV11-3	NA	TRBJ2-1	CASSFDGTKQFF	TGTGCCAGCAGCTTCGACGGGACTAAGCAGTTCTTC
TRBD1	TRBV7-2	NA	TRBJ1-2	CASSAYRDRYYGYTF	TGTGCCAGCAGCGCCTACCGGGACAGGTACTATGGCTACACCTTC
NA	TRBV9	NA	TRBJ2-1	CASSVSSTLSNEQFF	TGTGCCAGCAGCGTATCTTCTACCCTATCCAATGAGCAGTTCTTC
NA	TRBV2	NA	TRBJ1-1	CASSEVAPRGAFF	TGTGCCAGCAGTGAAGTGGCACCCCGCGGAGCTTTCTTT
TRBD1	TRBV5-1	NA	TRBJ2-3	CASSTGQGWTDTQYF	TGCGCCAGCAGCACCGGACAGGGATGGACAGATACGCAGTATTTT
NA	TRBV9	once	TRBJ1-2	CASSVGQDYGYTF	TGTGCCAGCAGCGTAGGACAGGATTATGGCTACACCTTC
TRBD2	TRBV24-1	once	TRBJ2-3	CATSTGTSGGDTQYF	TGTGCCACCTCCACAGGGACTAGCGGGGGGGATACGCAGTATTTT
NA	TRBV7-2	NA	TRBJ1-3	CASSLGGAGAPGNTIYF	TGTGCCAGCAGCTTAGGTGGGGCGGGAGCACCGGGAAACACCATATATTTT
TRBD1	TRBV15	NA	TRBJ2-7	CATSFEGDRGYEQYF	TGTGCCACCAGCTTTGAGGGTGACAGGGGGTACGAGCAGTACTTC
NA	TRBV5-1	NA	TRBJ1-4	CASSPDFAGKLFF	TGCGCCAGCAGCCCGGACTTTGCAGGAAAACTGTTTTTT
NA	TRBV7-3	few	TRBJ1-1	CASSSRGSSTEAFF	TGTGCCAGCAGCTCCAGGGGATCGAGCACTGAAGCTTTCTTT
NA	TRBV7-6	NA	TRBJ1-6	CASSLGQQNSPLHF	TGTGCCAGCAGCTTAGGACAGCAGAATTCACCCCTCCACTTT
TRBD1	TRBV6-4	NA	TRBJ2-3	CASKNTGGGDTQYF	TGTGCCAGCAAGAATACAGGGGGTGGGGATACGCAGTATTTT
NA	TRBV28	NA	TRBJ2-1	CASSFVTGGEQFF	TGTGCCAGCAGTTTCGTGACAGGCGGTGAGCAGTTCTTC
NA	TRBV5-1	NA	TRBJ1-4	CASSLPEGRAEKLFF	TGCGCCAGCAGCTTGCCGGAGGGCCGCGCTGAAAAACTGTTTTTT
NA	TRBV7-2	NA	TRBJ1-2	CASSAETGTPYGYTF	TGTGCCAGCAGCGCAGAAACCGGGACACCTTATGGCTACACCTTC
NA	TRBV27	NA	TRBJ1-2	CASSLYGGANYGYTF	TGTGCCAGCAGTTTATACGGCGGAGCTAACTATGGCTACACCTTC
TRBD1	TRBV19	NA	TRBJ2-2	CASSIDRARDRVSFHRAGELFF	TGTGCCAGTAGTATAGATAGGGCCCGGGACAGAGTGTCGTTTCATAGGGCCGGGGAGCTGTTTTTT
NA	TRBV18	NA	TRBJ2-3	CASSQTSIADTQYF	TGTGCCAGCTCACAAACGAGCATTGCAGATACGCAGTATTTT